This T cell receptor beta chain comes out of a study of T cell changes during pregnancy in multiple sclerosis. The germline V gene has CDR1 KGHSH and CDR2 LQKENI. The CDR3 consists of 15 residues. V lost 2 bases, J lost 2 bases, and 12 bases lay in between. Profiling relied on immunoSEQ multiplex PCR, and the TCRdb table lists in-frame clones only, not all of them. The sample lists about 50,000 clones; 92% were seen once. Sequenced here: CD4+ T cells from peripheral blood mononuclear cells, sampled in the second trimester of pregnancy. The clonotype originates from a female donor with multiple sclerosis, enrolled in a pregnancy study. The rearrangement links TRBV18 to TRBJ1-1; D is uncertain. DNA of the CDR3: TGTGCCAGCTCACCAATCCCAGTAACCAACACTGAAGCTTTCTTT. Its protein is CASSPIPVTNTEAFF. The full variable domain, completed using reference TRBV18 and TRBJ1-1, is NAGVMQNPRHLVRRRGQEARLRCSPMKGHSHVYWYRQLPEEGLKFMVYLQKENIIDESGMPKERFSAEFPKEGPSILRIQQVVRGDSAAYFCASSPIPVTNTEAFFGQGTRLTVV.